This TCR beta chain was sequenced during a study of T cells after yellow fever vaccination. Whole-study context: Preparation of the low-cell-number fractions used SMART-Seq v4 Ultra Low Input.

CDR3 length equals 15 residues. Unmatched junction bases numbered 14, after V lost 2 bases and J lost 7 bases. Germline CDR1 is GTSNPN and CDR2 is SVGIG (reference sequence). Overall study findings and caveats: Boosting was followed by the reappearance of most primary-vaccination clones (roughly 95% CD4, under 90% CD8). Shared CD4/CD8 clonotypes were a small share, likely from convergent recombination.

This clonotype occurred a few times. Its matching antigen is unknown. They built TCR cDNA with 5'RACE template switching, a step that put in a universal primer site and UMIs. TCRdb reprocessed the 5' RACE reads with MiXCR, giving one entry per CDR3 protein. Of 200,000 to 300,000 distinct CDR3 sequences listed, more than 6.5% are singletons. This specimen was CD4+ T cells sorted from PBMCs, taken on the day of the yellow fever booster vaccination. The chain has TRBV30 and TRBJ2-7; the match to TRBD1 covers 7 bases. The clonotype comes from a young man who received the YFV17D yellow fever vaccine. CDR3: CAWSPPQGPSREQYF. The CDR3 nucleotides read TGTGCCTGGAGTCCACCACAGGGGCCCTCTAGGGAGCAGTACTTC.